This entry concerns a single T cell receptor (beta chain). Its antigen is not identified. The data originate from a study of beta chain features in type 1 diabetes. The authors reverse transcribed all of the isolated RNA, so sequencing captured expressed TCRB transcripts. Naive, central memory and regulatory T cell samples averaged roughly 3.7 million immunoSEQ reads each. Clones were sequenced by immunoSEQ multiplex PCR, and TCRdb holds only the in-frame ones, with some missing. Of around 400,000 clones in the sample, approximately 15% are singletons; the top ten hold more than 0.015%. The CDR3 runs to 13 residues. Looked up from germline, CDR1 is LNHDA and CDR2 is SQIVND (reference sequence). V lost 6 bases, J lost 1 base, and 9 bases lay in between. Points from the study as a whole: Type 1 diabetes patients showed fewer insertions and more deletions at VDJ junctions. Moderately but significantly shorter TCRB CDR3s were found in Type 1 diabetes patients in all four CD4+ subsets.

Sorted cells reached over 95% purity in every population. The sample consisted of naive CD4+ T cells from blood. The rearrangement uses TRBV19 and TRBJ1-1, with TRBD1 as a possible D gene (6 bases). This clonotype was obtained from a young woman in good health. CDR3 sequence reads: CASRLDRNTEAFF. CDR3 DNA sequence: TGTGCCAGTAGGTTGGACAGGAACACTGAAGCTTTCTTT. Full variable domain (rest looked up from reference TRBV19 and TRBJ1-1): DGGITQSPKYLFRKEGQNVTLSCEQNLNHDAMYWYRQDPGQGLRLIYYSQIVNDFQKGDIAEGYSVSREKKESFPLTVTSAQKNPTAFYLCASRLDRNTEAFFGQGTRLTVV.